This TCR beta chain was captured by sequencing in a study of T cell repertoires in breast cancer. Whole-study findings and limits: TCR overlap with tumor was approximately 8% in involved nodes and roughly 2.1% in tumor-free nodes.

Blocking oligonucleotides added to a second nested PCR suppressed unpaired genes. TCRdb reprocessed the emulsion pairing reads via MiXCR and lists one record per CDR3 protein. The sample comprises about 370 distinct CDR3 sequences, under 60% of which are singletons, and more than 90% rests with the top ten. Paired alpha-beta TCRs of CD8+ T cells were analyzed by expanded emulsion RT-PCR. Positively selected CD8+ T cells rested overnight with 8 to 10 IU/mL IL-2 before emulsion RT-PCR. As regards this clonotype: Its antigen is not known.

Per the germline V gene, CDR1 is SGHTA and CDR2 is FQGNSA. Trimming shortened V by 2 bases and J by 5 bases, and 10 bases separated the two germline ends. This CDR3 has 15 amino acids. The origin of this receptor is a pool of human donors with breast cancer or a healthy control (not recorded which). Sequenced sample: CD8+ T cells. The rearrangement uses TRBV7-2 and TRBJ1-6; D is perhaps TRBD1 (5 bases). The CDR3 region has the DNA TGTGCCAGCAGCTTATGGGGGGGGAATAATTCACCCCTCCACTTT. Amino acid sequence: CASSLWGGNNSPLHF.